This record covers a single T cell receptor (beta chain). Its cognate antigen has yet to be identified. One base away there is no much larger clone; base qualities are not given. The CDR3 contains 14 residues, cysteine and phenylalanine counted. Left in the record is the CDR3 DNA by itself, 42 bases read in frame from the first base. According to the germline V gene, CDR1 reads KGHSH and CDR2 reads LQKENI. V and J are truncated by 0 bases and 1 base respectively, leaving an intervening sequence of 3 bases. This sample was taken from a study. Instrument on record: Illumina MiSeq. TCRdb applied fastp at Q25 and MiXCR to the public reads, then kept only in-frame beta chains. Records with the same CDR3 protein are collapsed into one entry carrying the most frequent genes and DNA. The sample table records about 4,100 distinct CDR3 sequences; roughly a tenth of these occur just once. The leading ten clones occupy 10% to 15% of the sample.

The chain links TRBV18 with TRBJ2-2; the D gene cannot be named for sure. The source of this sequence is a human donor with rheumatoid arthritis. Material: CD4+ T cells from synovial fluid. The DNA is TGTGCCAGCTCACCACCGATGAACACCGGGGAGCTGTTTTTT. This sequence encodes CASSPPMNTGELFF.